This is a list of T cell receptor beta chains from one sample in a study of Ad26.COV2.S vaccination and SARS-CoV-2 variants. Here immunoSEQ multiplex PCR was the method, and the copy in TCRdb shows in-frame clones only, minus some. This table holds some 250,000 clones, more than 75% found once. The sample here was peripheral blood, taken in a trial of Ad26.COV2.S vaccine versus placebo. The origin of the receptors is a person aged 18 to 65 who received the Ad26.COV2.S COVID-19 vaccine or a placebo. CDR3s include the opening cysteine and the closing phenylalanine or tryptophan. D genes are given only for firm matches.

V gene: TRBV29-1
J gene: TRBJ1-1
D gene: .
CDR3 protein: CSVEQGGHTEAFF

V gene: TRBV4-2
J gene: TRBJ1-5
D gene: TRBD1
CDR3 protein: CASSQEWGQSNQPQHF

V gene: TRBV12-3/TRBV12-4
J gene: TRBJ1-5
D gene: .
CDR3 protein: CASSLGARQPQHF

V gene: TRBV2
J gene: TRBJ1-2
D gene: .
CDR3 protein: CASQTGSYGYTF

V gene: TRBV5-4
J gene: TRBJ2-7
D gene: .
CDR3 protein: CASSGGGIGYEQYF

V gene: TRBV7-3
J gene: TRBJ2-3
D gene: .
CDR3 protein: CASSLISTDTQYF

V gene: TRBV30
J gene: TRBJ1-3
D gene: .
CDR3 protein: CAWNSAVGDYTIYF

V gene: TRBV19
J gene: TRBJ2-1
D gene: .
CDR3 protein: CASSIAGNEQFF

V gene: TRBV5-6
J gene: TRBJ2-1
D gene: .
CDR3 protein: CASSLGRPNEQFF

V gene: TRBV6-6
J gene: TRBJ1-4
D gene: .
CDR3 protein: CASTYTLATNEKLFF

V gene: TRBV24-1
J gene: TRBJ1-5
D gene: .
CDR3 protein: CATSGQNSNQPQHF

V gene: TRBV7-6
J gene: TRBJ2-7
D gene: TRBD1
CDR3 protein: CASSVDRASQGYEQYF

V gene: TRBV29-1
J gene: TRBJ2-7
D gene: .
CDR3 protein: CSVEEGDYEQYF